Listed below are T cell receptor beta chains from one sample, sequenced in a study of cytomegalovirus exposure and HLA in healthy donors. TCRdb's copy holds only in-frame clones and misses some; the assay was immunoSEQ multiplex PCR. The sample contains around 99,000 clones, approximately 80% of which appear only once. The sequencing input was PBMCs. The receptors originated from a woman aged 25 to 39 in good health and CMV-seronegative. Each CDR3 is given with its conserved first and last residue. Fields, in order: CDR3 protein, CDR3 DNA, V gene, D gene, J gene, clone size. The D gene is left open where the match is weak. Clone sizes are given selectively: once, few, many, or a class where the clone is expanded.

CASSPYRAHASTDTQYF	TGTGCCAGCAGCCCTTACAGGGCCCACGCTAGCACAGATACGCAGTATTTT	TRBV7-9	NA	TRBJ2-3	NA
CASSLAEIIQYF	TGTGCCAGCAGCTTGGCTGAGATCATTCAGTACTTC	TRBV5-8	NA	TRBJ2-4	NA
CASSVGRERETQYF	TGTGCCAGCAGCGTAGGGCGGGAGCGAGAGACCCAGTACTTC	TRBV9	TRBD2	TRBJ2-5	NA
CASRSGTANYGYTF	TGTGCCAGCCGGTCCGGGACAGCTAACTATGGCTACACCTTC	TRBV27	TRBD1	TRBJ1-2	NA
CASSIAGLAGDEQFF	TGTGCCAGTAGTATAGCCGGACTAGCGGGAGATGAGCAGTTCTTC	TRBV19	TRBD2	TRBJ2-1	NA
CASSFDPQGWNGYTF	TGTGCCAGCAGCTTCGATCCACAGGGGTGGAATGGCTACACCTTC	TRBV5-4	TRBD1	TRBJ1-2	NA
CASSRRGTLSYEQYF	TGTGCCAGCAGCCGAAGGGGGACATTGTCCTACGAGCAGTACTTC	TRBV6-5	NA	TRBJ2-7	once
CASRAGGTDTQYF	TGTGCCAGTAGAGCGGGAGGCACAGATACGCAGTATTTT	TRBV5-4	TRBD2	TRBJ2-3	many
CASSRGGSGTSYEQYF	TGTGCCAGCAGTCGAGGAGGTAGCGGGACTTCCTACGAGCAGTACTTC	TRBV6-6	TRBD2	TRBJ2-7	once
CASSLGRIYNEQFF	TGTGCCAGCAGCTTAGGGCGGATTTACAATGAGCAGTTCTTC	TRBV7-2	NA	TRBJ2-1	few
CASSLVSTGRYEQYF	TGCGCCAGCAGCTTGGTGTCCACCGGTCGTTACGAGCAGTACTTC	TRBV4-3	NA	TRBJ2-7	NA
CASSLDGVDYGYTF	TGTGCCAGCAGCTTAGATGGAGTAGACTATGGCTACACCTTC	TRBV7-2	NA	TRBJ1-2	NA
CASRTTPSTGELFF	TGTGCCAGCAGGACGACACCAAGCACCGGGGAGCTGTTTTTT	TRBV2	NA	TRBJ2-2	NA
CASRSVGGGDTEAFF	TGTGCCAGCAGGTCGGTGGGGGGTGGAGACACTGAAGCTTTCTTT	TRBV6-5	NA	TRBJ1-1	once
CASSQNPSGASYEQYF	TGCGCCAGCAGCCAAAACCCTAGCGGGGCTTCCTACGAGCAGTACTTC	TRBV5-1	TRBD2	TRBJ2-7	once
CASSQDLFRGTEAFF	TGCGCCAGCAGCCAAGATCTTTTCCGGGGCACTGAAGCTTTCTTT	TRBV4-3	NA	TRBJ1-1	few
CASSRGDSSFEQYF	TGTGCCAGCAGCCGCGGGGACAGTTCGTTCGAGCAGTACTTC	TRBV7-6	NA	TRBJ2-7	NA
CASSPPGERGNTIYF	TGTGCCAGCTCACCACCCGGGGAGCGGGGAAACACCATATATTTT	TRBV18	NA	TRBJ1-3	NA
CASNKGLGQETQYF	TGTGCCAGTAATAAGGGGTTGGGGCAAGAGACCCAGTACTTC	TRBV19	NA	TRBJ2-5	NA
CATGRGDAGNTIYF	TGTGCCACGGGGAGGGGAGATGCTGGAAACACCATATATTTT	TRBV28	NA	TRBJ1-3	NA
CASSMFLGQGGENTEAFF	TGTGCCAGTAGTATGTTTCTTGGGCAGGGTGGAGAGAACACTGAAGCTTTCTTT	TRBV19	NA	TRBJ1-1	NA
CAIGAAASGRLTYEQYF	TGTGCCATCGGGGCCGCGGCTAGCGGGAGGCTAACCTACGAGCAGTACTTC	TRBV10-3	TRBD2	TRBJ2-7	NA